This T cell receptor (beta chain) comes out of a study of cytomegalovirus exposure and HLA in healthy donors. V was clipped by 4 bases and J by 0 bases; unmatched bases: 14. The CDR3 has 18 residues. Germline CDR1 is MGHRA and CDR2 is YSYEKL. Only in-frame clones appear in the TCRdb table, and some are missing; sequencing was by immunoSEQ multiplex PCR. The sample records 75,000 to 100,000 clones, approximately 96% being singletons. Sequencing was performed on PBMCs. The chain recombines TRBV4-1 with TRBJ2-7; TRBD2 matches 8 bases. This receptor was taken from a man aged 18 to 30 in good health and CMV-seronegative. In DNA form, the CDR3 reads TGCGCCAGCAGCCCTTTCGGCGGGGGGCGAAAGATCTCCTACGAGCAGTACTTC. Its protein is CASSPFGGGRKISYEQYF.